This T cell receptor (beta chain) was recorded in a study of blood T cell repertoires in COVID-19. Turning to the study itself: Samples of COVID-19 (acute and convalescent) were obtained from the United States, Italy and Spain. PBMCs, B-cell-depleted T cells, or T cells were the source of the cDNA or gDNA that made up the material.

This CDR3 is 14 amino acids long. The V and J ends lost 2 bases and 5 bases respectively, with 10 bases between them. Per the germline V gene, CDR1 is SGHTA and CDR2 is FQGTGA. Original processing methods: It was from reference gene primer amplification that nucleated cell counts were estimated. Data came from immunoSEQ multiplex PCR; TCRdb stores just in-frame clones and leaves some out. For V, J and clone size, that table is used; D and trimming come from the DNA. The sample contains 120,000 or so clones, roughly four fifths of which appear only once. The chain recombines TRBV7-3 with TRBJ2-1; the D gene is possibly TRBD2 (6 bases). The sample consisted of peripheral blood. This clonotype originated in a woman between 50 and 59 years old with acute or convalescent COVID-19. The chain's CDR3 is CASSLAGPDNEQFF. In DNA form, the CDR3 reads TGTGCCAGCAGCTTAGCGGGACCGGACAATGAGCAGTTCTTC. Full variable domain (outside the CDR3, taken from reference TRBV7-3 and TRBJ2-1): GAGVSQTPSNKVTEKGKYVELRCDPISGHTALYWYRQSLGQGPEFLIYFQGTGAADDSGLPNDRFFAVRPEGSVSTLKIQRTERGDSAVYLCASSLAGPDNEQFFGPGTRLTVL.